The rows below give T cell receptor beta chains drawn from one sample of a study of T cell responses to AZD1222 COVID-19 vaccine. The repertoire was sequenced with immunoSEQ multiplex PCR; TCRdb's copy has only in-frame clones and lacks some. The table includes under 150,000 clones, about 90% detected once. The sequencing here drew on peripheral blood, taken on day 0 of AZD1222 vaccination. These receptors all stem from an adult in good health. CDR3s include the opening cysteine and the closing phenylalanine or tryptophan. Fields, in order: J gene, clone size, D gene, V gene, CDR3 protein, CDR3 DNA. A D gene is named only where the DNA matches it firmly. Size is omitted from some rows. Given values are once, few, many or a class for expanded clones.

>TRBJ1-1|-|-|TRBV29-1
CSVFGGELGVTEAFF
TGCAGCGTTTTCGGGGGCGAGTTAGGAGTCACTGAAGCTTTCTTT
>TRBJ2-5|-|TRBD1|TRBV19
CASRPGQTYQETQYF
TGTGCCAGTAGGCCGGGACAGACGTACCAAGAGACCCAGTACTTC
>TRBJ2-5|-|TRBD2|TRBV6-5
CASSKSRGTRTQYF
TGTGCCAGCAGTAAATCGCGGGGGACGCGGACCCAGTACTTC
>TRBJ1-5|-|TRBD1|TRBV5-6
CASSLGQGPTRNQPQHF
TGTGCCAGCAGCTTGGGACAGGGCCCTACCCGCAATCAGCCCCAGCATTTT
>TRBJ2-1|few|TRBD2|TRBV27
CASSWGGGEQFF
TGTGCCAGCAGTTGGGGCGGGGGGGAGCAGTTCTTC
>TRBJ1-1|-|TRBD1|TRBV19
CASSIRTGAQNTEAFF
TGTGCCAGTAGTATAAGGACAGGGGCACAGAACACTGAAGCTTTCTTT
>TRBJ1-1|-|-|TRBV19
CASSIDLSRAAFF
TGTGCCAGTAGTATAGATCTATCCAGGGCAGCTTTCTTT
>TRBJ2-7|-|-|TRBV6-4
CASSDSGDFQYEQYF
TGTGCCAGCAGTGACTCGGGGGACTTCCAATACGAGCAGTACTTC
>TRBJ1-1|-|-|TRBV6-4
CASSEDMGTEAFF
TGTGCCAGCAGTGAGGACATGGGAACTGAAGCTTTCTTT
>TRBJ2-7|-|TRBD2|TRBV6-5
CASSYDAGEYEQYF
TGTGCCAGCAGTTACGATGCGGGGGAGTACGAGCAGTACTTC
>TRBJ1-1|-|TRBD1|TRBV6-4
CASSATGGTEAFF
TGTGCCAGCAGCGCCACAGGGGGCACTGAAGCTTTCTTT
>TRBJ2-7|-|TRBD1|TRBV29-1
CSVLGQGGSVF
TGCAGCGTGCTCGGACAGGGCGGGTCTGTCTTC
>TRBJ1-1|-|-|TRBV5-1
CASSLRGSITEAFF
TGCGCCAGCAGCCTGCGGGGGTCTATCACTGAAGCTTTCTTT
>TRBJ1-4|-|TRBD1|TRBV14
CASSLRQGGEKLFF
TGTGCCAGCAGCCTCCGACAGGGTGGTGAAAAACTGTTTTTT
>TRBJ1-1|few|TRBD1|TRBV7-7
CASSSGPGGEAFF
TGTGCCAGCAGCTCCGGCCCAGGGGGTGAAGCTTTCTTT
>TRBJ2-5|-|TRBD1|TRBV9
CATTLCRTGAGETQYF
TGTGCCACCACCCTATGCCGGACAGGGGCAGGTGAGACCCAGTACTTC
>TRBJ1-1|-|TRBD1|TRBV3-1/TRBV3-2
CASSRPGGSTEAFF
TGTGCCAGCAGCCGCCCAGGGGGGAGTACTGAAGCTTTCTTT
>TRBJ1-5|-|-|TRBV6-5
CASSRQVSNQPQHF
TGTGCCAGCAGCCGACAGGTTAGCAATCAGCCCCAGCATTTT
>TRBJ2-5|once|-|TRBV3-1/TRBV3-2
CASSHGAGQETQYF
TGTGCCAGCAGCCACGGGGCGGGGCAAGAGACCCAGTACTTC
>TRBJ1-1|-|-|TRBV19
CASSRQVDTEAFF
TGTGCCAGTAGTAGGCAGGTAGACACTGAAGCTTTCTTT
>TRBJ1-1|-|-|TRBV19
CASSLVRGNTEAFF
TGTGCCAGTAGTTTAGTCAGGGGGAACACTGAAGCTTTCTTT
>TRBJ2-2|-|-|TRBV6-4
CASRWTRCHGGELFF
TGTGCCAGCAGGTGGACCAGATGCCACGGCGGGGAGCTGTTTTTT
>TRBJ2-5|-|TRBD1|TRBV5-8
CASSKQGSQETQYF
TGTGCCAGCAGCAAACAGGGGAGTCAAGAGACCCAGTACTTC
>TRBJ1-5|-|-|TRBV2
CASEGDDQPQHF
TGTGCCAGCGAGGGGGATGATCAGCCCCAGCATTTT
>TRBJ2-1|once|TRBD2|TRBV5-4
CASSLGGTSRYNEQFF
TGTGCCAGCAGCTTGGGAGGGACTAGCAGGTACAATGAGCAGTTCTTC
>TRBJ1-3|-|-|TRBV28
CASSLVSASGNTIYF
TGTGCCAGCAGTTTAGTATCGGCCTCTGGAAACACCATATATTTT
>TRBJ2-1|once|-|TRBV4-1
CASSQEGLDEQFF
TGCGCCAGCAGCCAAGAGGGTCTCGATGAGCAGTTCTTC
>TRBJ1-3|-|-|TRBV7-2
CASSAYLGSAGNTIYF
TGTGCCAGCAGCGCCTACTTAGGGTCTGCTGGAAACACCATATATTTT
>TRBJ2-1|-|TRBD2|TRBV9
CASSPRTSGEGRSYNEQFF
TGTGCCAGCAGCCCACGGACTAGCGGGGAGGGGAGGTCCTACAATGAGCAGTTCTTC
>TRBJ2-3|-|-|TRBV6-1
CASSEAFRTDTQYF
TGTGCCAGCAGTGAAGCGTTCAGGACAGATACGCAGTATTTT
>TRBJ2-7|-|-|TRBV19
CASSFQGGGPRMAYEQYF
TGTGCCAGTAGTTTCCAAGGCGGGGGCCCCAGAATGGCCTACGAGCAGTACTTC
>TRBJ2-7|-|-|TRBV28
CASSTPARDEQYF
TGTGCCTCCTCCACGCCAGCCAGGGACGAGCAGTACTTC
>TRBJ2-2|-|TRBD2|TRBV30
CAWNPGLAGVGELFF
TGTGCCTGGAACCCGGGACTAGCGGGAGTCGGGGAGCTGTTTTTT
>TRBJ2-7|-|-|TRBV5-4
CASSLGPADLHPYEQYF
TGTGCCAGCAGCTTGGGTCCTGCGGACCTCCACCCCTACGAGCAGTACTTC
>TRBJ1-3|-|TRBD1|TRBV3-1/TRBV3-2
CASSLTGDWENTIYF
TGTGCCAGCAGCCTGACAGGGGATTGGGAAAACACCATATATTTT
>TRBJ2-3|-|TRBD1|TRBV7-9
CASSPDRGRFTDTQYF
TGTGCCAGCAGCCCAGACAGGGGGCGCTTCACAGATACGCAGTATTTT
>TRBJ1-1|once|-|TRBV19
CASSIYSPGGRTEAFF
TGTGCCAGTAGTATTTACAGCCCGGGCGGTCGCACTGAAGCTTTCTTT
>TRBJ2-7|-|-|TRBV6-5
CASRSGLPYEQYF
TGTGCCAGCAGGTCCGGGCTCCCCTACGAGCAGTACTTC
>TRBJ2-7|-|-|TRBV20-1
CSARAVYEQYF
TGCAGTGCTAGGGCCGTATACGAGCAGTACTTC
>TRBJ1-5|-|TRBD1|TRBV28
CASSFPDRQNQPQHF
TGTGCCAGCAGTTTCCCGGACAGGCAAAATCAGCCCCAGCATTTT
>TRBJ2-1|-|TRBD2|TRBV10-3
CATGPLADNEQFF
TGTGCCACCGGGCCTCTAGCGGACAATGAGCAGTTCTTC
>TRBJ2-6|once|-|TRBV7-3
CASSPRVRGTGANVLTF
TGTGCCAGCAGCCCACGGGTCAGGGGCACTGGGGCCAACGTCCTGACTTTC
>TRBJ1-1|-|-|TRBV6-5
CASRWQGREAFF
TGTGCCAGCAGGTGGCAGGGTAGAGAAGCTTTCTTT
>TRBJ1-2|-|-|TRBV7-9
CASAEGNGYTF
TGTGCCAGCGCGGAGGGCAATGGCTACACCTTC